Listed below are T cell receptor beta chains from one sample, sequenced in a study of T cells in Graves' hyperthyroidism and ophthalmopathy. TCRdb independently ran MiXCR on the multiplex PCR reads; one entry per CDR3 protein. The sample carries under 400,000 distinct CDR3 sequences, roughly a fifth recorded once. The sample taken for sequencing was blood. The source of these receptors is a woman aged 45-59 years with Graves' hyperthyroidism. CDR3s include the opening cysteine and the closing phenylalanine or tryptophan. Clone size appears in some rows only: once, few, many, or a class for an expanded clone.

clone size	J gene	V gene	CDR3 protein
many	TRBJ2-1	TRBV5-1	CASGGGGSYNEQFF
-	TRBJ2-1	TRBV9	CASSASGAQSYNEQFF
few	TRBJ1-2	TRBV6-1	CASRPTFGPNGYTF
-	TRBJ2-7	TRBV5-1	CASSLRTSGPGVHEQYF
-	TRBJ2-7	TRBV27	CASSHSGLSYEQYF
many	TRBJ2-1	TRBV20-1	CSARDSGRGQVNEQFF
-	TRBJ2-1	TRBV28	CASSLTSGMREQFF
many	TRBJ1-1	TRBV30	CAYFLRGTGTFF
many	TRBJ1-1	TRBV15	CATSRDFRVDWTTEAFF
few	TRBJ1-1	TRBV28	CASNRGGETEAFF
many	TRBJ1-2	TRBV28	CASTMEGAWGYTF
many	TRBJ2-2	TRBV18	CASSPQNGVTGELFF
-	TRBJ2-7	TRBV6-1	CASSDPGQGRVEQYF
many	TRBJ2-2	TRBV18	CASSPPGDNTGELFF
many	TRBJ2-3	TRBV28	CASNLAGGGSDTQYF
many	TRBJ2-3	TRBV5-5	CASSLGLLTDTQYF
many	TRBJ2-1	TRBV5-1	CASSRTGESSYNEQFF
many	TRBJ2-1	TRBV2	CASSAQGTDNEQFF